These T cell receptor beta chains were read from a single sample in a study of graft-versus-host responses after intestinal transplantation. These receptors lack a known antigen. The table came from immunoSEQ multiplex PCR; TCRdb's copy has only in-frame clones and leaves some out. This sample yields 80,000 to 100,000 clones, of which roughly 90% are seen a single time; 0.11% belongs to the top ten. The material was unstimulated CD4+ T cells sorted from spleen or lymph node cells, obtained before intestinal transplant. The receptor source for this set is a human donor who received an intestinal transplant. CDR3s include the opening cysteine and the closing phenylalanine or tryptophan. D genes are given only for firm matches. Clone size, where shown, is once, few, many, or a class for clones that have expanded.

TRBV5-5	-	TRBJ1-3	-	TGTGCCAGCAGCGCGAGCTCTGGAAACACCATATATTTT	CASSASSGNTIYF
TRBV7-9	TRBD1	TRBJ2-5	-	TGTGCCAGCAGCACGGACAGGGGACTGGACCAGTACTTC	CASSTDRGLDQYF
TRBV5-6	-	TRBJ2-2	-	TGTGCCAACAGCTCCCTTGGGGCCACCGGGGAGCTGTTTTTT	CANSSLGATGELFF
TRBV6-1	-	TRBJ2-7	-	TGTGCCAGCAGTGAATTATGGCAGGGGCAGCAGTACTTC	CASSELWQGQQYF
TRBV6-1	-	TRBJ1-1	-	TGTGCCAGCTTCCGGGGGAACACTGAAGCTTTCTTT	CASFRGNTEAFF
TRBV27	TRBD2	TRBJ2-5	-	TGTGCCAGCAGTCTATATAGCGGGGGGGCCGGTAGGTTAGTGACCCAGTACTTC	CASSLYSGGAGRLVTQYF
TRBV19	TRBD1	TRBJ1-1	-	TGTGCCAGTAGTCTGGACAGGGGGTCGGCTGAAGCTTTCTTT	CASSLDRGSAEAFF
TRBV5-3	-	TRBJ2-1	-	TGTGCCAGAAGCTATACCCCGGGGGGCCCCTACAATGAGCAGTTCTTC	CARSYTPGGPYNEQFF
TRBV4-1	TRBD2	TRBJ2-3	-	TGCGCCAGCAGCCATGCACTAGCGGGCGATACGCAGTATTTT	CASSHALAGDTQYF
TRBV9	-	TRBJ2-7	-	TGTGCCAGCAGCGTCGGACTCCCTTCCTACGAGCAGTACTTC	CASSVGLPSYEQYF
TRBV15	-	TRBJ1-1	-	TGTGCCACCAGTCCCCCTCCGGGAGCCATGGTCGCACCTTTCTTT	CATSPPPGAMVAPFF
TRBV25-1	TRBD2	TRBJ2-1	-	TGTGCCAGCAGAAGACTAGCGGGGGCCGAGCAGTTCTTC	CASRRLAGAEQFF
TRBV2	TRBD1	TRBJ1-5	-	TGTGCCACCCAGGCGGACAGGGGAGGTAATCAGCCCCAGCATTTT	CATQADRGGNQPQHF
TRBV7-2	-	TRBJ1-1	-	TGTGCCAGCAGCTTAGTAGGGGTCACTGAAGCTTTCTTT	CASSLVGVTEAFF
TRBV6-5	TRBD2	TRBJ2-7	-	TGTGCCAGCAGCCCGGGACTAGCGGGCCACGAGCAGTACTTC	CASSPGLAGHEQYF
TRBV7-6	TRBD1	TRBJ1-4	-	TGTGCCAGCAGCCAACAGGAGGGGGCTGTTGAAAAACTGTTTTTT	CASSQQEGAVEKLFF
TRBV19	TRBD1	TRBJ1-5	once	TGTGCCAGTAGTATAACCACAGGGGGAGGTAATCAGCCCCAGCATTTT	CASSITTGGGNQPQHF
TRBV5-4	-	TRBJ2-2	once	TGTGCCAGCAGCTTGCCTTTAGGGACTTCGTACACCGGGGAGCTGTTTTTT	CASSLPLGTSYTGELFF
TRBV6-1	-	TRBJ1-1	-	TGTGCCAGCAGGCAGGGGCTCGACACTGAAGCTTTCTTT	CASRQGLDTEAFF
TRBV9	-	TRBJ1-6	-	TGTGCCAGCAGCCAGGGCCCGGGTGCCCTCCACTTT	CASSQGPGALHF
TRBV7-9	-	TRBJ2-1	once	TGTGCCAGCAGCCCCCAAACAGGGCCTTACAATGAGCAGTTCTTC	CASSPQTGPYNEQFF
TRBV10-3	TRBD1	TRBJ2-2	-	TGTGCCATCAGCGTCCAATCACAGGGGAGCACCGGGGAGCTGTTTTTT	CAISVQSQGSTGELFF